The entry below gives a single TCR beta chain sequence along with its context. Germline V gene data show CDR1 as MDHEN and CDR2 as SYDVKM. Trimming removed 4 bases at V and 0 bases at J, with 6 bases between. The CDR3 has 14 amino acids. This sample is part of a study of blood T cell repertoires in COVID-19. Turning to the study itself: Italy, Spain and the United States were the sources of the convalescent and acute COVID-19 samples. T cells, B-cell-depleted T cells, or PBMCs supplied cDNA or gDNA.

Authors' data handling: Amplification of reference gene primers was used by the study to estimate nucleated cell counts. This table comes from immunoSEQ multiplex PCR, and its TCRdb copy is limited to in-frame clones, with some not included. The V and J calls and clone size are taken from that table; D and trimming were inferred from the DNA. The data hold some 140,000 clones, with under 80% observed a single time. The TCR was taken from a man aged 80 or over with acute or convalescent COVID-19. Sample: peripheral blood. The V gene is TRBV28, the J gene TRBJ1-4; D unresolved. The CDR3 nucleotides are TGTGCCAGCAGTTCCCCGTCAACTAATGAAAAACTGTTTTTT. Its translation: CASSSPSTNEKLFF.